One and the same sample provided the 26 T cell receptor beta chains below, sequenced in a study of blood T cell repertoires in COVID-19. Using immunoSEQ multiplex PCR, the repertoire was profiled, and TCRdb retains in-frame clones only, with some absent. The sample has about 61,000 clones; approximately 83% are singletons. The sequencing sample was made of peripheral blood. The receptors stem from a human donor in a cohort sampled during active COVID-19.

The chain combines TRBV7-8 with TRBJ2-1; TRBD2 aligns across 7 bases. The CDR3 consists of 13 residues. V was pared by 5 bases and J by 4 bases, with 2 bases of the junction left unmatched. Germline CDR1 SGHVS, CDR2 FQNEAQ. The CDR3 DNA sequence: TGTGCCAGCAGCGGGGGAGGGTACAATGAGCAGTTCTTC. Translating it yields CASSGGGYNEQFF. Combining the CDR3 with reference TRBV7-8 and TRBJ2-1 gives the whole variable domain GAGVSQSPRYKVAKRGQDVALRCDPISGHVSLFWYQQALGQGPEFLTYFQNEAQLDKSGLPSDRFFAERPEGSVSTLKIQRTQQEDSAVYLCASSGGGYNEQFFGPGTRLTVL.

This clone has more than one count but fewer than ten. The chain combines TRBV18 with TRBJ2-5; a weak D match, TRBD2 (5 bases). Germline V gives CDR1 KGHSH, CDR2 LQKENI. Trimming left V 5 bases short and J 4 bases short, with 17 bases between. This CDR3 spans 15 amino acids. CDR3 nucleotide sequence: TGTGCCAGCTCAGGTTATACTAGTCTGCGAGAGACCCAGTACTTC. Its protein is CASSGYTSLRETQYF.

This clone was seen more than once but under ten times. The CDR3: CASSLEGRDRGNSPLHF. The CDR3 DNA reads TGCGCCAGCAGCTTGGAGGGACGTGACAGGGGCAATTCACCCCTCCACTTT. This chain uses TRBV5-1 with TRBJ1-6, with 8 bases identical to TRBD1. Germline CDR1 reads SGHRS; CDR2 reads YFSETQ. V was clipped by 0 bases and J by 7 bases; unmatched bases: 9. CDR3 length: 17 residues.

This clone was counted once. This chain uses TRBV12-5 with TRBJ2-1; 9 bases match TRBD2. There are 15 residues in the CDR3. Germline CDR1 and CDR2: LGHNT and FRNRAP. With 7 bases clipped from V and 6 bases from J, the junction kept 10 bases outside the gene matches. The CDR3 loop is CASDPPSGRCNEQFF. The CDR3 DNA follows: TGTGCTAGTGACCCACCCAGCGGGAGGTGCAATGAGCAGTTCTTC.

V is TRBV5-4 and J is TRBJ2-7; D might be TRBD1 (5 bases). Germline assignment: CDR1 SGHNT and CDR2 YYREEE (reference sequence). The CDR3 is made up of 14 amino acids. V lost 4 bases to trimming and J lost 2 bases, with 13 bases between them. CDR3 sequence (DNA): TGTGCCAGCAGCCCCCATCAGGGAACCTACGAGCAGTACTTC. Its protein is CASSPHQGTYEQYF.

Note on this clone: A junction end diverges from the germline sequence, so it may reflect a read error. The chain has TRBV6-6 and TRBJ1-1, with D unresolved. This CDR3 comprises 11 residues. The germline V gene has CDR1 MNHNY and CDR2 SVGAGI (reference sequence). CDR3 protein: CGSKVNTEAFF. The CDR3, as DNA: TGCGGGAGTAAGGTGAACACTGAAGCTTTCTTT.

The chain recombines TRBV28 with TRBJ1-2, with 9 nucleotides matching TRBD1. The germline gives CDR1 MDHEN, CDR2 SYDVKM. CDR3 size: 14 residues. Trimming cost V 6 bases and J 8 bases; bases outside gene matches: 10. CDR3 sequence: CASRQPGQGKGYTF. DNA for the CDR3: TGTGCCAGCAGACAGCCGGGACAGGGTAAAGGCTACACCTTC.

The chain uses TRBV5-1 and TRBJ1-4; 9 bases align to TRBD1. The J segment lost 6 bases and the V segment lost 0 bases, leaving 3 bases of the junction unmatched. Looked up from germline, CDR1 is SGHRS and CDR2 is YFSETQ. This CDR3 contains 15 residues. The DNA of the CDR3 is TGCGCCAGCAGCTTGGGGGACAGGGTGGATGAAAAACTGTTTTTT. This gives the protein CASSLGDRVDEKLFF.

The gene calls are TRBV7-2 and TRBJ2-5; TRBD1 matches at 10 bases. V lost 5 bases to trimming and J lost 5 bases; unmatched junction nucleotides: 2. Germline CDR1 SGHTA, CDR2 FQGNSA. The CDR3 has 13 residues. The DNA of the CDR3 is TGTGCCAGCAGCGGGGGACAGGGGGAGACCCAGTACTTC. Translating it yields CASSGGQGETQYF.

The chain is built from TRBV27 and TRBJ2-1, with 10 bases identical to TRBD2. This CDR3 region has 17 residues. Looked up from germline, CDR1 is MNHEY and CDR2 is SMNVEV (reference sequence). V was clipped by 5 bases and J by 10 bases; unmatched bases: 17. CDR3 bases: TGTGCCAGCAGTCCCCGTCGGACTAGCGGAAAGGAGCGGGAGCAGTTCTTC. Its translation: CASSPRRTSGKEREQFF.

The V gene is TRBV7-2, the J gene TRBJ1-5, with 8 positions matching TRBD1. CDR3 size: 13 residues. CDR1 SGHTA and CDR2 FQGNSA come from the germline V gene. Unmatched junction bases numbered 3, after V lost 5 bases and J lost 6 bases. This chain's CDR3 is CASSPGGGQPQHF. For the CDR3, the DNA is TGTGCCAGCAGCCCAGGGGGCGGTCAGCCCCAGCATTTT.

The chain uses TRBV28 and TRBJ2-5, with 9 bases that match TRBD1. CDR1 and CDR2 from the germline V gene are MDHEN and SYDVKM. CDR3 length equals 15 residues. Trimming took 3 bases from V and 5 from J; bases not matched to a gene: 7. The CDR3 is CASSLWTGARETQYF. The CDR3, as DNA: TGTGCCAGCAGTTTGTGGACAGGGGCACGGGAGACCCAGTACTTC.

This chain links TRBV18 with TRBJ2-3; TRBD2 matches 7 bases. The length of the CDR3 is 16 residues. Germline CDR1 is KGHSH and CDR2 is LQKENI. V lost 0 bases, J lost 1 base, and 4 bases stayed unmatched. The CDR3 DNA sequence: TGTGCCAGCTCACCACCGAGAGCGGGGCGCACAGATACGCAGTATTTT. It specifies CASSPPRAGRTDTQYF.

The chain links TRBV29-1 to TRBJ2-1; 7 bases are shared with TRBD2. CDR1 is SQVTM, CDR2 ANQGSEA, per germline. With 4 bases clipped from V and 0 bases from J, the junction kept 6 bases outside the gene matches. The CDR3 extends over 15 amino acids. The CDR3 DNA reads TGCAGCGTTGTGGGAGGGTCGGGCTCCTACAATGAGCAGTTCTTC. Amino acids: CSVVGGSGSYNEQFF.

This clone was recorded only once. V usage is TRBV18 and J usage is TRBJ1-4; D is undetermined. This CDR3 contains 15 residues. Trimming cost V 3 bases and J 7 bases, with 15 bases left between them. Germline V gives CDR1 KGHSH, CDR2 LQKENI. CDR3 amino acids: CASSPGNGGGEKLFF. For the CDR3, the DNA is TGTGCCAGCTCACCTGGGAACGGAGGAGGTGAAAAACTGTTTTTT.

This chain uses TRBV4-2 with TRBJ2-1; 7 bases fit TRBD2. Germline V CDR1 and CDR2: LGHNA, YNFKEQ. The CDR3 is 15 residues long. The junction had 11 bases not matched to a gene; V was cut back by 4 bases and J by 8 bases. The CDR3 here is CASSRSGPGYDEQFF. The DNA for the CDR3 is TGTGCCAGCAGCCGTAGCGGGCCGGGTTACGATGAGCAGTTCTTC.

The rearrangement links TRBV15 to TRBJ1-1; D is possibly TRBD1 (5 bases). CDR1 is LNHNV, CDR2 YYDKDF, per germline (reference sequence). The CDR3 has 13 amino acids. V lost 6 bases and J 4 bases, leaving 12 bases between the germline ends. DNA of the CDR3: TGTGCCACCAGTGCGGGACGCACCACTGAAGCTTTCTTT. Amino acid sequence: CATSAGRTTEAFF.

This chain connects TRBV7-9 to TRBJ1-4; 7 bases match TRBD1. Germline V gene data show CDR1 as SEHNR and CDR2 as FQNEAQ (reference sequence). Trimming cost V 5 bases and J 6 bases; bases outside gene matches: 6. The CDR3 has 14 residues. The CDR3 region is CASSPTGNHEKLFF. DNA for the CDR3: TGTGCCAGCAGCCCGACAGGGAACCATGAAAAACTGTTTTTT.

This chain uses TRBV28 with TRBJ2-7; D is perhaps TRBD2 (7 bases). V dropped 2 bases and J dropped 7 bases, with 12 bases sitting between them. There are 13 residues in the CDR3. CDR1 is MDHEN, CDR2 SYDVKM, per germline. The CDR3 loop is CASSLGGAKEQYF. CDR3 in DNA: TGTGCCAGCAGTTTAGGGGGGGCGAAAGAGCAGTACTTC.

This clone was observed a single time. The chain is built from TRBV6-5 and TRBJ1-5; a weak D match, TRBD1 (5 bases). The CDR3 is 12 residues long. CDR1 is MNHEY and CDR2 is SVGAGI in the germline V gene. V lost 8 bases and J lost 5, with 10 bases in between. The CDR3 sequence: CASVDTYQPQHF. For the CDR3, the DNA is TGTGCCAGCGTGGACACATATCAGCCCCAGCATTTT.

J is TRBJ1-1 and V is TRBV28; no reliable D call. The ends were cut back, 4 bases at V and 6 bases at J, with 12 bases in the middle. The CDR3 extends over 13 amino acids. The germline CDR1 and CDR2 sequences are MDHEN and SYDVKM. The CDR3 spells CASSSPNLPEAFF. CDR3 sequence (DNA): TGTGCCAGCAGTTCCCCGAACCTACCTGAAGCTTTCTTT.

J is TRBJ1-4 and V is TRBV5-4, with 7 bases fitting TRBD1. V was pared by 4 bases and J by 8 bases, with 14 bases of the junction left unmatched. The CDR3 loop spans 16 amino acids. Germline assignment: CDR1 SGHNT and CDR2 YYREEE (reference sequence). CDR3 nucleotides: TGTGCCAGCAGCCCGAGGGTTGGGACAGCTCTAGAAAAACTGTTTTTT. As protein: CASSPRVGTALEKLFF.

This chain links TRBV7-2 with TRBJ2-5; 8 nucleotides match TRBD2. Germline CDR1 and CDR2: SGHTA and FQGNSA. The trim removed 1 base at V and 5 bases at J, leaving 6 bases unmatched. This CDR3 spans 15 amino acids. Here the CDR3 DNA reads TGTGCCAGCAGCTTAGGTTCAGCGGGAGTGGAGACCCAGTACTTC. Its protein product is CASSLGSAGVETQYF.

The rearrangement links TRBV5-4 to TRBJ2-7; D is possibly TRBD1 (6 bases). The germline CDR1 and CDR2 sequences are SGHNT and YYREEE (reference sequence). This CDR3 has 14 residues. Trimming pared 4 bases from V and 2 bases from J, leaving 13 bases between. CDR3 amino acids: CASSARTVPYEQYF. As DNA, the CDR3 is TGTGCCAGCAGCGCAAGGACAGTCCCCTACGAGCAGTACTTC.

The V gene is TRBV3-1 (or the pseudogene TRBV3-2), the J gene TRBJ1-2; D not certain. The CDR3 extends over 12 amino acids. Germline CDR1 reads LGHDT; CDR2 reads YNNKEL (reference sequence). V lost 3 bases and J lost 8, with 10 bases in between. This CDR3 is CASSHARGGYTF. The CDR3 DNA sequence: TGTGCCAGCAGCCACGCCCGAGGGGGCTACACCTTC.

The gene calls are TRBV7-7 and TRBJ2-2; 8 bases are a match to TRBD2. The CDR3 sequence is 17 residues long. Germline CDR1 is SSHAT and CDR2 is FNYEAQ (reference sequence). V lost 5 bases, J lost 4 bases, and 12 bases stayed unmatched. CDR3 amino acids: CASSNRAGVGSTGELFF. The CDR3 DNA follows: TGTGCCAGCAGCAATAGAGCGGGGGTCGGGTCCACCGGGGAGCTGTTTTTT.